A few counts support the clone carrying this T cell receptor (beta chain). Its antigen is undetermined. Germline V gene lookup returns CDR1 DFQATT and CDR2 SNEGSKA (reference sequence). This CDR3 has 19 residues. After removal of 1 base from V and 3 bases from J, the junction contained 19 bases not matched to a gene. Unique molecular identifiers were incorporated during preparation of the TCRbeta library. One entry per CDR3 protein results from TCRdb running MiXCR on the PCR reads. Of some 600,000 distinct CDR3 sequences listed, 10% to 15% are singletons. These data originate in a study of T-cell reconstitution after alpha-beta-depleted transplantation in children. Findings and limits, study-wide: At around two months after transplant, the alpha-beta T cells were reportedly derived from several hundred expanded clones that came from non-depleted graft cells. Newly generated T cells supplied most T-cell counts and diversity one year post-transplant. Surviving recipient cells, namely T cells and thymic progenitors, were the source of high day-60 TCRbeta diversity in some patients.

The sequencing here drew on PBMCs, mostly from graft donor cells, taken 360 days after TCRalphabeta/CD19-depleted stem cell transplant. The clonotype originates from a male patient aged 10-17 years who had a stem cell transplant for acute myeloid leukemia, so the T cells may come from the graft donor. The rearrangement joins TRBV20-1 to TRBJ2-7, with 9 bases identical to TRBD2. The CDR3 DNA sequence: TGCAGTGCTAGAGCAATCGAGGCACGTACGGGACTAGCTCGCTACGAGCAGTACTTC. It encodes CSARAIEARTGLARYEQYF.